This TCR beta chain comes out of a study of control samples from healthy donors and cancer patients. Clones were read by immunoSEQ multiplex PCR, and TCRdb kept only the in-frame ones, dropping some. The sample contains about 160,000 clones, roughly 89% of which appear only once. Trimming shortened V by 0 bases and J by 3 bases, and 6 bases separated the two germline ends. Germline V CDR1 and CDR2: MGHRA, YSYEKL. This CDR3 contains 14 residues. The receptor was isolated from a man under 40 in good health. Sequencing input: blood. V usage is TRBV4-1 and J usage is TRBJ1-3; no definite D call. The CDR3: CASSQEVGGNTIYF. CDR3 coding DNA: TGCGCCAGCAGCCAAGAAGTCGGTGGAAACACCATATATTTT.